The 4 T cell receptor beta chains below all came from one sample that was sequenced in a study of T cell responses to AZD1222 COVID-19 vaccine. Data came from immunoSEQ multiplex PCR; TCRdb stores just in-frame clones and leaves some out. The sample has around 200,000 clones, approximately 94% seen once. Sequences were derived from peripheral blood, sampled 28 days after the second AZD1222 dose. These receptors came from an adult who received the AZD1222 COVID-19 vaccine.

J is TRBJ1-2 and V is TRBV28, with D possibly being TRBD1 (6 bases). The CDR3 spans 13 residues. The ends were cut back, 8 bases at V and 2 bases at J, with 12 bases in the middle. CDR1 and CDR2 (germline): MDHEN, SYDVKM. This CDR3 reads CASSVRGNYGYTF. As DNA, the CDR3 is TGTGCCAGCTCGGTCAGGGGCAACTATGGCTACACCTTC.

The chain has TRBV18 and TRBJ1-6, with 10 bases aligning to TRBD1. The V gene's germline CDR1 is KGHSH and CDR2 LQKENI. The CDR3 loop spans 15 amino acids. Trimming took 3 bases from V and 17 from J; bases not matched to a gene: 13. The CDR3 nucleotides are TGTGCCAGCTCACCCGGGACAGGGGCCTTACTTAGGATCCACTTT. It specifies CASSPGTGALLRIHF. The whole variable domain, remainder taken from reference TRBV18 and TRBJ1-6, is NAGVMQNPRHLVRRRGQEARLRCSPMKGHSHVYWYRQLPEEGLKFMVYLQKENIIDESGMPKERFSAEFPKEGPSILRIQQVVRGDSAAYFCASSPGTGALLRIHFGNGTRLTVT.

The rearrangement joins TRBV7-2 to TRBJ2-5; D may be TRBD1 or TRBD2 (6 bases each). There are 16 residues in the CDR3. V was pared by 5 bases and J by 7 bases, with 23 bases between. Germline CDR1 SGHTA, CDR2 FQGNSA. CDR3 amino acids: CASSPTLGGGPGTQYF. CDR3 DNA sequence: TGTGCCAGCAGCCCCACCCTGGGGGGCGGACCGGGGACCCAGTACTTC.

The chain combines TRBV28 with TRBJ2-7; D is possibly TRBD2 (6 bases). The V end was cut by 2 bases, the J end by 1 base, with 9 bases between. The germline V gene has CDR1 MDHEN and CDR2 SYDVKM. This CDR3 contains 14 residues. CDR3 sequence: CASSLGGTSYEQYF. In DNA form, the CDR3 reads TGTGCCAGCAGTTTAGGGGGGACGTCCTACGAGCAGTACTTC.